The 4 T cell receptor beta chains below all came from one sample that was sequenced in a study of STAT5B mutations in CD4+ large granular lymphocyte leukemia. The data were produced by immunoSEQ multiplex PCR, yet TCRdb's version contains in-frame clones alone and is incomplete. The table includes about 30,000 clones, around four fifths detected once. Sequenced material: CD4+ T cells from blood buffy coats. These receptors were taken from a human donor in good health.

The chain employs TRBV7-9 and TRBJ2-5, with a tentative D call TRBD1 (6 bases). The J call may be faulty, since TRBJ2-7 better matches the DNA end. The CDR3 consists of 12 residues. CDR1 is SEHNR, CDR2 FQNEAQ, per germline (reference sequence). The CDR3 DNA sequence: TGTGCCAGCAGCCCAGGGGCCTACGAGCAGTACTTC. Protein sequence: CASSPGAYEQYF.

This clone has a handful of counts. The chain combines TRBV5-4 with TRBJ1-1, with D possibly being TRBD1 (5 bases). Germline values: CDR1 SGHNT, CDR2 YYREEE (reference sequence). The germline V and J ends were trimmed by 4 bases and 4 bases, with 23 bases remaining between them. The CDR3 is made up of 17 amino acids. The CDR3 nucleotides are TGTGCCAGCAGCCGCCAAGGAGCCGGGGGTGTCGCCACTGAAGCTTTCTTT. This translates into CASSRQGAGGVATEAFF.

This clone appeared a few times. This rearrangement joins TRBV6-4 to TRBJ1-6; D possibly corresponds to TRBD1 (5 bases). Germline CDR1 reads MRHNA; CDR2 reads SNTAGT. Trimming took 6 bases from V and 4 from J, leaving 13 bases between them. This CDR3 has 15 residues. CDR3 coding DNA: TGTGCCAGCAGCTGGACGGGGGGGTATAATTCACCCCTCCACTTT. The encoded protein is CASSWTGGYNSPLHF.

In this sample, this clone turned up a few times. The CDR3 spells CASSQIRMDQPQHF. The CDR3 nucleotides read TGTGCCAGCAGTCAAATCCGGATGGATCAGCCCCAGCATTTT. V is TRBV7-8 and J is TRBJ1-5; D is undetermined. This CDR3 has 14 residues. V was pared by 6 bases and J by 5 bases, with 14 bases between. The V gene's germline CDR1 is SGHVS and CDR2 FQNEAQ.